The subject of this entry is one T cell receptor beta chain. The antigen remains undetermined. As for time point: patch test 1, 2 weeks after DPC sensitization. The sample's treatment: therapeutic diphenylcyclopropenone sensitization with weekly scalp DPC. This CDR3 comprises 11 residues. V dropped 4 bases and J dropped 11 bases, with 9 bases sitting between them. Germline V gene lookup returns CDR1 PRHDT and CDR2 FYEKMQ (reference sequence). This specimen belongs to a study of human T cells and chemical hapten exposure. Study-level information: A roughly 2 cm by roughly 2 cm inner upper arm patch received 2% DPC for sensitization. The study's findings and limits: Expanded TCR counts at PT1 were positively correlated with the patch test score.

The study's library attached unique molecular identifiers to single cDNA molecules. TCRdb re-analysed the RACE reads in MiXCR, keeping a single row per CDR3 protein. The profile shows 150,000 to 200,000 distinct CDR3 sequences, about a fifth of them singletons. Sequences were derived from whole blood, sampled in connection with sensitization to the hapten diphenylcyclopropenone (DPC). This receptor was identified in a woman in her forties or fifties with alopecia areata. Some clones in this sample may be carry-over from other donors' samples. The rearrangement uses TRBV13 and TRBJ2-1; D gene uncertain. The CDR3 protein is CASSSSDKQFF. The CDR3 bases are TGTGCCAGCAGCTCTTCAGATAAGCAGTTCTTC.